This T cell receptor (beta chain) was obtained from a study of identical twins. Study conclusions and caveats: Memory repertoires lacked the insertion deficit that abundant cord blood beta clonotypes showed. Zero-insertion results could be subject to partial confounding by invariant MAIT and iNKT cells.

The trim removed 7 bases at V and 1 base at J, leaving 11 bases unmatched. Germline V gene sequence: CDR1 MNHEY, CDR2 SMNVEV (reference sequence). The CDR3 contains 18 residues. Unique molecular identifiers were present on the cDNA, which also gained a universal primer site by template switching. MiXCR, applied by TCRdb to the 5' RACE reads, yields one record per CDR3 protein. The sample carries 700,000 or so distinct CDR3 sequences, 8.6% recorded once. Turning to this clonotype: Its specificity is not known.

The sample was also linked to a second study, of yellow fever vaccine responses in identical twins.

Sequences were obtained from PBMCs. This receptor was taken from a woman in her late teens or twenties in good health. The V gene is TRBV27, the J gene TRBJ2-6; 9 bases are a match to TRBD1. CDR3 nucleotides: TGTGCCAGCACCCAGATGGACAGGGGATTTTCTGGGGCCAACGTCCTGACTTTC. Translation: CASTQMDRGFSGANVLTF.